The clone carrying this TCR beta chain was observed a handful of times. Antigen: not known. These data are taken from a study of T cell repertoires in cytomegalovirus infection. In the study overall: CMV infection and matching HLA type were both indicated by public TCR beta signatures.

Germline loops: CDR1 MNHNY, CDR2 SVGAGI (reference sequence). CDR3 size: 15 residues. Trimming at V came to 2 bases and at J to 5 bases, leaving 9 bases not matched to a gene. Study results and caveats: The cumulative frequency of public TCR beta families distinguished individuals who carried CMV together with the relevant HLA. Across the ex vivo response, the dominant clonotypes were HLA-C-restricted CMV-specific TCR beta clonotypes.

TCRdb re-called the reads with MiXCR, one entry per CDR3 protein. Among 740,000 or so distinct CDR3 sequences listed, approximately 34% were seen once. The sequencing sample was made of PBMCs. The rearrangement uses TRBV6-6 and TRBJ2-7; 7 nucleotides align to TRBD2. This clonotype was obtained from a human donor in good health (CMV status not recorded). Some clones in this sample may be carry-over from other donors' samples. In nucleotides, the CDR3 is TGTGCCAGCAGTTACAGTGGGGGAGGGCCCCACGAGCAGTACTTC. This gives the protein CASSYSGGGPHEQYF.